The next 27 T cell receptor beta chains were all read from a single sample in a study of shared clonotypes between healthy human individuals (dated by TCRdb to about 2020). Library preparation was by the immunoSEQ multiplex PCR assay. Imported from immuneACCESS, the table was reduced by TCRdb to in-frame sequences with V and J called. These copies leave out some clones; in studies compared against another copy, an unresolved V gene accounts for under half, and the cause of the remainder is not known. In this sample the table shows some 980,000 clones, about 80% of which occur a single time. The ten most abundant clones make up approximately 1.5% of the sample. The sample comprised memory CD4+ T cells sorted from blood. This specimen's cell subset or site label, per the study, means: CD45RA-negative fraction. The receptors derive from a man aged 18-30 years in good health.

With regard to this clone: The identical CDR3 is also encoded by other nucleotide sequences in the sample. This sequence joins TRBV5-1 and TRBJ2-7; D is ambiguous. The CDR3 covers 13 residues. Deletions cut 3 bases from V and 0 bases from J, with 7 bases between. Germline values: CDR1 SGHRS, CDR2 YFSETQ. The CDR3 sequence is CASSSLLSYEQYF. The CDR3 nucleotides read TGCGCCAGCAGCTCATTACTCTCCTACGAGCAGTACTTC.

This clone was counted once. V gene TRBV11-2 combines with J gene TRBJ2-2; 8 nucleotides match TRBD1. J gave up 1 base and V 5 bases, and 3 bases lay outside the gene matches. The CDR3 runs 15 residues. The germline gives CDR1 SGHAT, CDR2 FQNNGV. CDR3 coding DNA: TGTGCCAGCAGCCGGGGGACAGGGAACACCGGGGAGCTGTTTTTT. Protein product: CASSRGTGNTGELFF.

This clone was seen only once. The chain couples TRBV20-1 to TRBJ1-4; the D is unclear. Trimming stripped 3 bases from V and 4 bases from J, with 3 bases between. In germline, CDR1 is DFQATT, CDR2 SNEGSKA (reference sequence). The CDR3 has 11 amino acids. In nucleotides, the CDR3 is TGCAGTGCTAGCAATAATGAAAAACTGTTTTTT. Translation gives CSASNNEKLFF.

This sequence joins TRBV10-2 and TRBJ2-5; 7 bases agree with TRBD2. After removal of 2 bases from V and 6 bases from J, the junction contained 3 bases not matched to a gene. Germline V CDR1 and CDR2: WSHSY, SAAADI. This CDR3 spans 13 amino acids. In DNA form, the CDR3 reads TGCGCCAGCAGTGAGCGGGGGGAACAGACCCAGTACTTC. Its translation is CASSERGEQTQYF.

CDR3: CAISGQGQGATEAFF. DNA of the CDR3: TGTGCCATCAGTGGGCAGGGACAGGGGGCCACTGAAGCTTTCTTT. V and J are TRBV10-3 and TRBJ1-1, with TRBD1 matching 12 bases. Germline trimming cut 4 bases from V and 4 bases from J; bases unmatched to any gene: 4. The CDR3 totals 15 residues. The germline V gene encodes CDR1 ENHRY and CDR2 SYGVKD.

This clone was recorded a few times. The same CDR3 also results from other DNA sequences found in this sample. The V gene is TRBV7-9, the J gene TRBJ2-3, with 16 bases matching TRBD2. The V and J ends lost 3 bases and 4 bases, in that order; junction bases with no gene match: 4. Per the germline V gene, CDR1 is SEHNR and CDR2 is FQNEAQ (reference sequence). The CDR3 runs to 17 residues. DNA for the CDR3: TGTGCCAGCAGCTTGGGACTAGCGGGAGGGCCCGCAGATACGCAGTATTTT. Its protein product is CASSLGLAGGPADTQYF.

The V and J genes are TRBV6-5 and TRBJ1-1; possibly TRBD1 for D (6 bases). Looked up from germline, CDR1 is MNHEY and CDR2 is SVGAGI. The V end lost 6 bases, the J end lost 4 bases, and 12 bases lay between the germline ends. This CDR3 contains 13 residues. The CDR3 loop reads CASSLTGFTEAFF. The CDR3 DNA follows: TGTGCCAGCAGCCTAACAGGGTTCACTGAAGCTTTCTTT.

Note on this clone: The identical CDR3 is also encoded by other nucleotide sequences in the sample. V is TRBV6-1 and J is TRBJ1-5; possible D gene TRBD1, 5 bases. Germline V gene sequence: CDR1 MNHNS, CDR2 SASEGT. This CDR3 is 14 amino acids long. Deletions cut 6 bases from V and 4 bases from J, with 13 bases between. The CDR3 spells CASRPSGGNQPQHF. CDR3 DNA: TGTGCCAGCAGACCAAGTGGGGGGAATCAGCCCCAGCATTTT.

The chain uses TRBV7-2 and TRBJ1-2; D is perhaps TRBD1 (5 bases). Germline values: CDR1 SGHTA, CDR2 FQGNSA. V lost 3 bases to trimming and J lost 7 bases, with 18 bases between them. The CDR3 has 15 amino acids. In nucleotides, the CDR3 is TGTGCCAGCAGCTTCGGGACGACCCTGAAGTCTGGCTACACCTTC. Protein product: CASSFGTTLKSGYTF. Using reference TRBV7-2 and TRBJ1-2 for the parts outside the CDR3, the full variable domain is GAGVSQSPSNKVTEKGKDVELRCDPISGHTALYWYRQSLGQGLEFLIYFQGNSAPDKSGLPSDRFSAERTGGSVSTLTIQRTQQEDSAVYLCASSFGTTLKSGYTFGSGTRLTVV.

As DNA, the CDR3 is TGTGCCAGCAGTGTATCGGACAGGGTACTCACTGAAGCTTTCTTT. It specifies CASSVSDRVLTEAFF. The J gene is TRBJ1-1, the V gene TRBV6-1; 8 nucleotides match TRBD1. Trimming at V came to 4 bases and at J to 4 bases, leaving 8 bases not matched to a gene. This CDR3 region has 15 residues. CDR1 and CDR2 (germline): MNHNS, SASEGT.

The rearrangement joins TRBV30 to TRBJ1-2; a possible D gene is TRBD1 (6 bases). Trimming stripped 4 bases from V and 8 bases from J, with 17 bases between. Germline loops: CDR1 GTSNPN, CDR2 SVGIG (reference sequence). The CDR3 runs 13 residues. The CDR3 loop is CAWTPTGLGGYTF. In DNA, the CDR3 is TGTGCCTGGACCCCAACAGGGTTAGGGGGCTACACCTTC.

This clone was observed once. V gene TRBV6-6 combines with J gene TRBJ1-2, with D possibly matching TRBD1 (6 bases). The CDR3 loop spans 16 amino acids. Trimming removed 4 bases at V and 2 bases at J, with 17 bases between. CDR1 and CDR2 from the germline V gene are MNHNY and SVGAGI (reference sequence). The CDR3 region is CASSLNSGAINYGYTF. CDR3 nucleotides: TGTGCCAGCAGTTTGAACTCAGGGGCGATAAACTATGGCTACACCTTC.

This chain connects TRBV7-2 to TRBJ2-5; 8 nucleotides agree with TRBD1. Germline CDR1 SGHTA, CDR2 FQGNSA. V lost 4 bases, J lost 5 bases, and 9 bases stayed unmatched. This CDR3 has 15 amino acids. CDR3 coding DNA: TGTGCCAGCAGCTCCGGACAGGGCGGGTGGGAGACCCAGTACTTC. Its protein is CASSSGQGGWETQYF.

This chain uses TRBV14 with TRBJ1-1, with 8 bases aligning to TRBD1. Germline V gene lookup returns CDR1 SGHDN and CDR2 FVKESK. The CDR3 has 14 amino acids. The trim removed 0 bases at V and 10 bases at J, leaving 7 bases unmatched. DNA of the CDR3: TGTGCCAGCAGCCAAGATACAGGGGGACTAGGAGCTTTCTTT. The encoded protein is CASSQDTGGLGAFF.

The chain links TRBV5-6 to TRBJ2-7; tentatively, D is TRBD1 or TRBD2 (5 bases each). Trimming removed 4 bases at V and 0 bases at J, with 17 bases between. The V gene's germline CDR1 is SGHDT and CDR2 YYEEEE. This CDR3 has 16 residues. DNA for the CDR3: TGTGCCAGCAGCGAACCCGGGACCGGGGTCTCCTACGAGCAGTACTTC. It codes for CASSEPGTGVSYEQYF.

The chain has TRBV2 and TRBJ1-2, with unresolved D. Trimming took off 6 bases at V and 8 bases at J, with 10 bases between the two ends. This CDR3 spans 11 amino acids. CDR1 and CDR2 (germline): SNHLY, FYNNEI. CDR3 nucleotides: TGTGCCAGCAGGCCCGAGAAGGGCTACACCTTC. This codes for CASRPEKGYTF.

V usage is TRBV29-1 and J usage is TRBJ1-4, with unresolved D. The CDR3 covers 11 residues. With 0 bases removed from V and 13 bases from J, the gap between germline ends came to 9 bases. Germline-derived CDR1 and CDR2 are SQVTM and ANQGSEA. Here the CDR3 DNA reads TGCAGCGTTGAAGATAGAAGGGTACTGTTTTTT. Encoded protein: CSVEDRRVLFF.

J is TRBJ2-7 and V is TRBV11-2; D gene ambiguous. The V and J ends lost 1 base and 0 bases respectively, with 7 bases between them. This CDR3 region has 14 residues. The germline V gene has CDR1 SGHAT and CDR2 FQNNGV. The CDR3, as DNA: TGTGCCAGCAGCTTAGCGGCCGGCTCCTACGAGCAGTACTTC. This encodes CASSLAAGSYEQYF.

V gene TRBV5-5 combines with J gene TRBJ2-2; D remains unclear. The length of the CDR3 is 15 residues. Trimming shortened V by 1 base and J by 5 bases, and 12 bases separated the two germline ends. Germline CDR1 and CDR2: SGHKS and YYEKEE (reference sequence). CDR3 sequence: CASSLKAAQTGELFF. The CDR3 DNA reads TGTGCCAGCAGCTTGAAGGCCGCTCAGACCGGGGAGCTGTTTTTT. The variable domain in full, completed from reference TRBV5-5 and TRBJ2-2, reads DAGVTQSPTHLIKTRGQQVTLRCSPISGHKSVSWYQQVLGQGPQFIFQYYEKEERGRGNFPDRFSARQFPNYSSELNVNALLLGDSALYLCASSLKAAQTGELFFGEGSRLTVL.

This rearrangement joins TRBV4-1 to TRBJ1-4; the match to TRBD1 covers 8 bases. Per the germline V gene, CDR1 is MGHRA and CDR2 is YSYEKL. V gave up 4 bases and J gave up 8 bases; unmatched junction bases: 6. This CDR3 has 14 residues. The CDR3 reads CASSLQGAREKLFF. CDR3 DNA sequence: TGCGCCAGCAGCCTCCAGGGGGCGAGAGAAAAACTGTTTTTT.

The V and J genes are TRBV2 and TRBJ1-5; a weak D match, TRBD1 (5 bases). This CDR3 spans 14 amino acids. Germline CDR1 SNHLY, CDR2 FYNNEI. Trimming removed 7 bases at V and 3 bases at J, with 13 bases between. In nucleotides, the CDR3 is TGTGCCAGCATCAGGGCTTCGGACAATCAGCCCCAGCATTTT. Translation: CASIRASDNQPQHF.

The chain employs TRBV30 and TRBJ2-3; D tentatively fits TRBD1 or TRBD2 (6 bases each). The CDR3 has 15 residues. The germline V gene has CDR1 GTSNPN and CDR2 SVGIG (reference sequence). The ends were cut back, 4 bases at V and 4 bases at J, with 18 bases in the middle. The DNA for the CDR3 is TGTGCCTGGAAAGCAAGGGGGGTCCGGGCAGATACGCAGTATTTT. Translated: CAWKARGVRADTQYF.

This clone was counted once. The gene calls are TRBV19 and TRBJ2-7, with D possibly matching TRBD1 (6 bases). Per germline, CDR1 LNHDA and CDR2 SQIVND (reference sequence). V shed 1 base and J shed 5 bases, with 15 bases lying between them. CDR3 length equals 15 residues. CDR3 loop: CASSIATGSWNEQYF. DNA of the CDR3: TGTGCCAGTAGTATAGCAACAGGGTCATGGAACGAGCAGTACTTC.

This clone was detected only a few times. V and J are TRBV10-3 and TRBJ2-7; 8 positions match TRBD2. CDR3 length: 15 amino acids. Germline trimming cut 6 bases from V and 0 bases from J; bases unmatched to any gene: 7. The V gene's germline CDR1 is ENHRY and CDR2 SYGVKD. In DNA, the CDR3 is TGTGCCATCAGATCTAGCGGGCCGTACTCCTACGAGCAGTACTTC. The encoded protein is CAIRSSGPYSYEQYF.

This clone was detected only a few times. The genes are TRBV5-1 and TRBJ2-7; TRBD1 agrees at 12 bases. CDR1 is SGHRS and CDR2 is YFSETQ in the germline V gene. This CDR3 region has 14 residues. The J segment lost 7 bases and the V segment lost 4 bases, leaving 6 bases of the junction unmatched. The CDR3 loop is CASSAGTGGGEQYF. The DNA for the CDR3 is TGCGCCAGCAGCGCCGGGACAGGGGGCGGGGAGCAGTACTTC.

This clone was counted ten times or more. The chain is built from TRBV4-2 and TRBJ2-7, with unresolved D. This CDR3 spans 14 amino acids. Germline V CDR1 and CDR2: LGHNA, YNFKEQ. V was cut by 4 bases and J by 3 bases, with 13 bases left in between. CDR3: CASSPVVGVYEQYF. The CDR3, as DNA: TGTGCCAGCAGCCCGGTTGTTGGCGTCTACGAGCAGTACTTC.

Worth noting for this clone: The germline gene is not matched at one end of the junction; a read error may be the cause. The V and J genes are TRBV15 and TRBJ2-1; tentative D call: TRBD1 (6 bases). Germline V gene sequence: CDR1 LNHNV, CDR2 YYDKDF (reference sequence). The CDR3 consists of 14 residues. Here the CDR3 DNA reads TGTGCCACCACCAGACAGGCAGTTCCGAATGAGCAGTTCTTC. Protein product: CATTRQAVPNEQFF.